This T cell receptor (beta chain) was obtained from a study of blood T cells in healthy people across ages. Details on this clonotype: The antigen remains undetermined.

A second roughly 6 to 11 cycle PCR used barcoded and J-beta primers. One entry per CDR3 protein, called by TCRdb with MiXCR from the 5' RACE reads. The sample has 700,000 to 950,000 distinct CDR3 sequences, 58% seen once. Trimming cost V 6 bases and J 5 bases, with 12 bases left between them. This CDR3 contains 13 residues. Points from the study as a whole: Roughly linear declines in TCR beta diversity per million T cells occurred with age.

The sequenced material came from blood. This chain connects TRBV12-3 or TRBV12-4 to TRBJ2-3; a possible D gene is TRBD2 (6 bases). The source of this sequence is a man younger than 45 in good health. The CDR3 coding sequence is TGTGCCAGCAGGGTCGGAGGGCAAGATACGCAGTATTTT. This codes for CASRVGGQDTQYF.